The T cell receptor (beta chain) described here comes from a study of vaccination effects on CD4 cells after COVID-19. The repertoire was sequenced with immunoSEQ multiplex PCR; TCRdb's copy has only in-frame clones and lacks some. The sample carries 25,000 to 35,000 clones, 74% recorded once. The V gene lost 3 bases and the J gene lost 15 bases, with 15 bases spanning the gap. The CDR3 contains 12 residues. Per the germline V gene, CDR1 is SNHLY and CDR2 is FYNNEI. The authors isolated CD4+ T cells after approximately 9 days of culture. Participants completed two doses of the BNT162b2 or mRNA-1273 vaccine. Prior SARS-CoV-2 infection was absent in the vaccine recipients, as shown by negative nucleocapsid antibodies. This clone was picked up a small number of times. Its specificity is unknown.

The J gene is TRBJ1-3, the V gene TRBV2; D gene ambiguous. The source material was CD4+ T cells from PBMCs cultured without peptide, sampled after COVID-19 vaccination. The receptor's source is a human donor who received a COVID-19 vaccine. CDR3 sequence reads: CASSDIVSGEYF. The DNA for the CDR3 is TGTGCCAGCAGTGATATAGTCAGTGGAGAATATTTT. The full variable domain, in which reference TRBV2 and TRBJ1-3 provide the parts outside the CDR3, is EPEVTQTPSHQVTQMGQEVILRCVPISNHLYFYWYRQILGQKVEFLVSFYNNEISEKSEIFDDQFSVERPDGSNFTLKIRSTKLEDSAMYFCASSDIVSGEYFGEGSWLTVV.